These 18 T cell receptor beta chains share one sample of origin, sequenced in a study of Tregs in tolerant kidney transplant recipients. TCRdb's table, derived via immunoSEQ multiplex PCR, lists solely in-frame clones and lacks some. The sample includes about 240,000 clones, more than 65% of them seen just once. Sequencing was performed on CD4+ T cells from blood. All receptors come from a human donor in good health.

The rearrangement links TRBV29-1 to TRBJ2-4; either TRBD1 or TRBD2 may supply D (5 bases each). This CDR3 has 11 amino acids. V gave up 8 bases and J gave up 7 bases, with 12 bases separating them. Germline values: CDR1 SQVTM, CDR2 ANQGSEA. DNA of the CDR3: TGCAGCCCCAAGTGGGGGAACATTCAGTACTTC. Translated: CSPKWGNIQYF.

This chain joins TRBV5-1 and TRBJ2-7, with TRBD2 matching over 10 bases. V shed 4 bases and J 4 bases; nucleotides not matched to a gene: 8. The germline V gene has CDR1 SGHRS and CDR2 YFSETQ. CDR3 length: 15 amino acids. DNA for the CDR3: TGCGCCAGCAGCCTAACCGGGACTAGCGCGTACGAGCAGTACTTC. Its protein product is CASSLTGTSAYEQYF.

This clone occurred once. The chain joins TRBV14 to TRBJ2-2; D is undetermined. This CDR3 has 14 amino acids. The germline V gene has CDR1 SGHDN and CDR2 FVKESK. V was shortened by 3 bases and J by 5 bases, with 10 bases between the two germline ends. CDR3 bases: TGTGCCAGCAGCCATGGGTGGAGTACCGGGGAGCTGTTTTTT. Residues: CASSHGWSTGELFF.

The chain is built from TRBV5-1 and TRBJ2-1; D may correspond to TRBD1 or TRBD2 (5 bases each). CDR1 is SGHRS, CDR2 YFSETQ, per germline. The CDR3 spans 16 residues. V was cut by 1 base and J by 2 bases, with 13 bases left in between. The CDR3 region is CASSLSGTATYNEQFF. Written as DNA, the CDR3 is TGCGCCAGCAGCTTGTCAGGGACGGCCACCTACAATGAGCAGTTCTTC.

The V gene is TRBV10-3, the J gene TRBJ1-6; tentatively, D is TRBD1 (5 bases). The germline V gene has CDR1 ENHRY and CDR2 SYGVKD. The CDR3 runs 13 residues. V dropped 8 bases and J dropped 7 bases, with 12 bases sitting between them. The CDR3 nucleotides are TGTGCCATCGGGCAGGGCCAGAATTCACCCCTCCACTTT. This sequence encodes CAIGQGQNSPLHF.

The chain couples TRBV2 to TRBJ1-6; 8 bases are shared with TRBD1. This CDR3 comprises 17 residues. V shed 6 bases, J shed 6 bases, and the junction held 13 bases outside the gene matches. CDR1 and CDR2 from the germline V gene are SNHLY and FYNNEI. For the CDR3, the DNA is TGTGCCAGCAGCCCCCGACAGGGGAGGGGGCCTAATTCACCCCTCCACTTT. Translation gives CASSPRQGRGPNSPLHF.

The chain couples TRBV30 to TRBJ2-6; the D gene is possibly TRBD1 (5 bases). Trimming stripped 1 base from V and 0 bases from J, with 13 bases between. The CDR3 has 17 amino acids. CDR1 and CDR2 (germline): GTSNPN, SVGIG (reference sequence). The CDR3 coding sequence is TGTGCCTGGAGTGGGGCAGGGTCCCTCTCTGGGGCCAACGTCCTGACTTTC. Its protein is CAWSGAGSLSGANVLTF.

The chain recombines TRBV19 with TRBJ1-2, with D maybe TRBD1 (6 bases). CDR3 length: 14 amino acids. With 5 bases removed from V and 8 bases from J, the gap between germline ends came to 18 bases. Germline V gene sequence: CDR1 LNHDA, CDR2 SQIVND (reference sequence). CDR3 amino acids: CASSYDRTARGYTF. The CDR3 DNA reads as TGTGCCAGTAGTTATGACAGGACGGCGAGAGGCTACACCTTC.

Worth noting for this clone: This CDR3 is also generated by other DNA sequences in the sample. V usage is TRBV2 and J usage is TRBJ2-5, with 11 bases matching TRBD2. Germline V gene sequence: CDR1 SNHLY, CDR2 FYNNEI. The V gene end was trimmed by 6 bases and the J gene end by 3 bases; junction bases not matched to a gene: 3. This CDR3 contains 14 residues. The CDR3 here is CASSELAGEETQYF. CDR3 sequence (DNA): TGTGCCAGCAGCGAACTAGCGGGGGAAGAGACCCAGTACTTC.

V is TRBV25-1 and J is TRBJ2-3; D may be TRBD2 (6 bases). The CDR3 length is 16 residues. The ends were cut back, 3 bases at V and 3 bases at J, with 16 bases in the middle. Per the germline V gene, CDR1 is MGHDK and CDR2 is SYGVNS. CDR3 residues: CASSEGGGFGTDTQYF. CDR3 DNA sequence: TGTGCCAGCAGTGAGGGGGGAGGATTCGGAACAGATACGCAGTATTTT.

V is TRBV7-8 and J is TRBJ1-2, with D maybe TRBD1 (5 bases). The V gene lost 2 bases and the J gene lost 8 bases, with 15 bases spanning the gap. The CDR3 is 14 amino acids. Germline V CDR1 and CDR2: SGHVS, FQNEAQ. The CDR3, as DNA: TGTGCCAGCAGCTTATATGCCGGGGCGTCAGGCTACACCTTC. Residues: CASSLYAGASGYTF. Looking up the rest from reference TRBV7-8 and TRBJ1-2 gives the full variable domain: GAGVSQSPRYKVAKRGQDVALRCDPISGHVSLFWYQQALGQGPEFLTYFQNEAQLDKSGLPSDRFFAERPEGSVSTLKIQRTQQEDSAVYLCASSLYAGASGYTFGSGTRLTVV.

This CDR3 reads CASSLSVSTDTQYF. CDR3 nucleotides: TGCGCCAGCAGCTTGTCGGTTAGCACAGATACGCAGTATTTT. J is TRBJ2-3 and V is TRBV5-1, with no clear D. The CDR3 is 14 residues long. Germline V gives CDR1 SGHRS, CDR2 YFSETQ. V was pared by 1 base and J by 0 bases, with 6 bases between.

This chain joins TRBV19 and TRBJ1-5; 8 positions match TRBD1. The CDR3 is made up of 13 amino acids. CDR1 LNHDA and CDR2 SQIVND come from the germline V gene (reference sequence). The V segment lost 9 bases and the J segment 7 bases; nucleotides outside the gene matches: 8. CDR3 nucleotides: TGTGCCAGCCTTGACAGGGGAAGCCAGCCCCAGCATTTT. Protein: CASLDRGSQPQHF.

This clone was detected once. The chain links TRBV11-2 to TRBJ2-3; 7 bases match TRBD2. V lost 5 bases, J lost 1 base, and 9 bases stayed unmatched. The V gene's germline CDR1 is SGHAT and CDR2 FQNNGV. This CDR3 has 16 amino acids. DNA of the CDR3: TGTGCCAGCAGCCTCAGACTCGCGGGAGGCACAGATACGCAGTATTTT. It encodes CASSLRLAGGTDTQYF.

The DNA of the CDR3 is TGTGCCAGTAGTACAGAAGACAGGGAGGAATCACCCCTCCACTTT. This translates into CASSTEDREESPLHF. V is TRBV19 and J is TRBJ1-6; 7 bases agree with TRBD1. CDR3 length equals 15 residues. CDR1 LNHDA and CDR2 SQIVND come from the germline V gene (reference sequence). Germline trimming cut 4 bases from V and 10 bases from J; bases unmatched to any gene: 10.

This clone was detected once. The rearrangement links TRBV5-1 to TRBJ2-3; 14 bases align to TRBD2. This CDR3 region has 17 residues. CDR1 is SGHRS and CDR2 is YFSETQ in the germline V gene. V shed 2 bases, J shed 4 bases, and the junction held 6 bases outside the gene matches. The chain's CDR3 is CASSLKGTSGSADTQYF. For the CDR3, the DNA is TGCGCCAGCAGCTTAAAGGGGACTAGCGGGAGCGCAGATACGCAGTATTTT.

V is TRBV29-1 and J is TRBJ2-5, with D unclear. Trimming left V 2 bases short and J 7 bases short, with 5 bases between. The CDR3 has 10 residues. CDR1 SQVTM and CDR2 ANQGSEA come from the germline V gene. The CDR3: CSVELGTQYF. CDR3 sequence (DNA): TGCAGCGTTGAATTGGGGACCCAGTACTTC.

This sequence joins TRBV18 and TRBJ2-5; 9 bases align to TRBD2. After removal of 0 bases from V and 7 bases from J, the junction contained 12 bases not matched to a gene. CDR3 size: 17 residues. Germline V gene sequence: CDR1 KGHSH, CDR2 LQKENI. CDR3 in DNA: TGTGCCAGCTCACCACCGGGGCTAGCGGGGAGTCGAGGGACCCAGTACTTC. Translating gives CASSPPGLAGSRGTQYF.